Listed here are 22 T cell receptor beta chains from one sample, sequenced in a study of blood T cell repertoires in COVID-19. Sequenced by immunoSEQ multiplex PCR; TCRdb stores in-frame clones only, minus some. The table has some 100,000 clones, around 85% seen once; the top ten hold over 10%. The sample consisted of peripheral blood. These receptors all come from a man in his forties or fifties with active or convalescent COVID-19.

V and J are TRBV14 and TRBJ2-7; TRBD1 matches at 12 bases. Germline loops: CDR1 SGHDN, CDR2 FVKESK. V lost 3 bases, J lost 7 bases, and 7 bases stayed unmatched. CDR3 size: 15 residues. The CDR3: CASSQGGTGGKEQYF. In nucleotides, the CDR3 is TGTGCCAGCAGCCAGGGCGGGACAGGGGGCAAAGAGCAGTACTTC.

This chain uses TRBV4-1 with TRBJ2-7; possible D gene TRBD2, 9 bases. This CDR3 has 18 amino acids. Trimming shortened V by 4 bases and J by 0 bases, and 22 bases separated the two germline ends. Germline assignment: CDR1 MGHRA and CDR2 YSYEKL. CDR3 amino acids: CASSLDRGAGGLSYEQYF. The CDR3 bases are TGCGCCAGCAGCCTCGACAGGGGTGCGGGAGGGCTCTCCTACGAGCAGTACTTC.

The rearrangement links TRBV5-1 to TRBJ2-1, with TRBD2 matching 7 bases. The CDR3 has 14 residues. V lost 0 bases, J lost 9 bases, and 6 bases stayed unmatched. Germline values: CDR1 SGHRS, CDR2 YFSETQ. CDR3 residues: CASSLGGLDGEQFF. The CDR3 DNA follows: TGCGCCAGCAGCTTGGGCGGACTAGATGGTGAGCAGTTCTTC.

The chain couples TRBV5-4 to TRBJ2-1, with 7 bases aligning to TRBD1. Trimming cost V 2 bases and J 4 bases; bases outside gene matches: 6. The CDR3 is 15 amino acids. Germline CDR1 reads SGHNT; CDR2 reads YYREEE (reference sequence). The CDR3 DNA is TGTGCCAGCAGCTTTAGGGTGACAGGGTACAATGAGCAGTTCTTC. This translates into CASSFRVTGYNEQFF.

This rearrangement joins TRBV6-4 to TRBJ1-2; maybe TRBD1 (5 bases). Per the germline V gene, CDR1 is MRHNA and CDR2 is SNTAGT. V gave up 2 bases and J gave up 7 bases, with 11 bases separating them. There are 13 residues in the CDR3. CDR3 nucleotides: TGTGCCAGCAGTGACGAAGGGGAGGGTGGCTACACCTTC. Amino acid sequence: CASSDEGEGGYTF.

The CDR3 coding sequence is TGTGCCAGCAGCGGCCAGGCGGGACAGGGGCTCTATGGCTACACCTTC. Encoded protein: CASSGQAGQGLYGYTF. The chain combines TRBV5-6 with TRBJ1-2, with 10 positions matching TRBD1. There are 16 residues in the CDR3. V lost 4 bases, J lost 4 bases, and 10 bases stayed unmatched. Germline assignment: CDR1 SGHDT and CDR2 YYEEEE.

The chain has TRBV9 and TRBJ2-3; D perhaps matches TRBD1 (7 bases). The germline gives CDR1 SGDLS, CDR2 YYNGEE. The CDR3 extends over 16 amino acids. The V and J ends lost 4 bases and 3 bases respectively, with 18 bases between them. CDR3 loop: CASSLGGGMNTDTQYF. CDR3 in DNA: TGTGCCAGCAGCTTAGGGGGCGGGATGAATACAGATACGCAGTATTTT.

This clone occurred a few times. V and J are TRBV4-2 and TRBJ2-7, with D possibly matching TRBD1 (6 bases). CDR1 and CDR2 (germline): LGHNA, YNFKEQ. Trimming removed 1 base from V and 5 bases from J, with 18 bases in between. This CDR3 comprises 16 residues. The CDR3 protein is CASSQGQLMDSNEQYF. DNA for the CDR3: TGTGCCAGCAGCCAAGGTCAATTAATGGACAGCAACGAGCAGTACTTC.

CDR3 bases: TGTGCCAGCAGCAGCAAAGGGGACATGAACACTGAAGCTTTCTTT. This translates into CASSSKGDMNTEAFF. V is TRBV6-5 and J is TRBJ1-1; the D gene is possibly TRBD1 (6 bases). Trimming removed 6 bases at V and 0 bases at J, with 14 bases between. Germline assignment: CDR1 MNHEY and CDR2 SVGAGI. This CDR3 is built from 15 residues.

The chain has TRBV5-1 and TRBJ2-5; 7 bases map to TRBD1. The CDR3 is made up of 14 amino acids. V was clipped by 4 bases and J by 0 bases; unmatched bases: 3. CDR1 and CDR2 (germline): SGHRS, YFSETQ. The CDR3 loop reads CASSKTGNQETQYF. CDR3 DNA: TGCGCCAGCAGCAAGACAGGGAACCAAGAGACCCAGTACTTC.

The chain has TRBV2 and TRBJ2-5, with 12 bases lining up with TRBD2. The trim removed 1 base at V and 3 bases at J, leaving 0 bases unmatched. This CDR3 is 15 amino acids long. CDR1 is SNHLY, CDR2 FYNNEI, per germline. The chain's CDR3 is CASSEGTSGEETQYF. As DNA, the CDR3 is TGTGCCAGCAGTGAAGGGACTAGCGGGGAAGAGACCCAGTACTTC. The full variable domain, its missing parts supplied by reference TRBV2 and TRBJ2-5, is EPEVTQTPSHQVTQMGQEVILRCVPISNHLYFYWYRQILGQKVEFLVSFYNNEISEKSEIFDDQFSVERPDGSNFTLKIRSTKLEDSAMYFCASSEGTSGEETQYFGPGTRLLVL.

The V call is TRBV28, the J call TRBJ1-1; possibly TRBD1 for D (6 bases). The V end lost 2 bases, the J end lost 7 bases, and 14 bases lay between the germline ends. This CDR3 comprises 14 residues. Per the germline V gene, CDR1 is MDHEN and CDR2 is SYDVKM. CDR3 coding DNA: TGTGCCAGCAGTTTAGGGGGCAGAGCCAATGAAGCTTTCTTT. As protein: CASSLGGRANEAFF.

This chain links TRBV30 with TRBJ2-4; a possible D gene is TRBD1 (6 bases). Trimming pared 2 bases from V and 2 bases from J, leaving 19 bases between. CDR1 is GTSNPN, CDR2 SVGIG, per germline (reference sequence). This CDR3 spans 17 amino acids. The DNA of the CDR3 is TGTGCCTGGAGTAAGCCCCTAACAGGGAGATCCAAAAACATTCAGTACTTC. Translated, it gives CAWSKPLTGRSKNIQYF.

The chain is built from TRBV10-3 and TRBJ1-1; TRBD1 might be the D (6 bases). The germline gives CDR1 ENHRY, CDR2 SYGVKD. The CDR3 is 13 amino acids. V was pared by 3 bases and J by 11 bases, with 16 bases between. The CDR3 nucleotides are TGTGCCATCAGTGACTCTCGACAGGTTCGTGCTTTCTTT. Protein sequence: CAISDSRQVRAFF.

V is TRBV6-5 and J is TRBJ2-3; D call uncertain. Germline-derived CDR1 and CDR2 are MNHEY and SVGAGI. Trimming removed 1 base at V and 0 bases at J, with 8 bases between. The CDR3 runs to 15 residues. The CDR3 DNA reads TGTGCCAGCAGTTACTATAGCCCCAGCACAGATACGCAGTATTTT. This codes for CASSYYSPSTDTQYF.

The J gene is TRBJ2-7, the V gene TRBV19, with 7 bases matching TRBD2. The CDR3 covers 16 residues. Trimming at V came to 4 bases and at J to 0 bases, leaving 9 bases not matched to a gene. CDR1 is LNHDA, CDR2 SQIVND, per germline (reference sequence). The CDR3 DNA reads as TGTGCCAGTAGTAGGGGGGGTGGCCAGAACTCCTACGAGCAGTACTTC. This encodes CASSRGGGQNSYEQYF.

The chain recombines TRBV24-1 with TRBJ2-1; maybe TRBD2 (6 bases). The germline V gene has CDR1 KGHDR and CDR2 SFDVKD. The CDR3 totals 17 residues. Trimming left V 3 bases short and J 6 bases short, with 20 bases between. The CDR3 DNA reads TGTGCCACCAGTGATCCCAGCGGGCGCGTCCCCATCAATGAGCAGTTCTTC. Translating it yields CATSDPSGRVPINEQFF.

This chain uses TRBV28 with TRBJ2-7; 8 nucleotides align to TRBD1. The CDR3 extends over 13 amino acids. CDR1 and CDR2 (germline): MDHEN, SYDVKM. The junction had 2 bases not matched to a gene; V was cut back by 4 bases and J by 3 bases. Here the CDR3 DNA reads TGTGCCAGCAGTTCCGGGACAGGCTACGAGCAGTACTTC. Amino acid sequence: CASSSGTGYEQYF.

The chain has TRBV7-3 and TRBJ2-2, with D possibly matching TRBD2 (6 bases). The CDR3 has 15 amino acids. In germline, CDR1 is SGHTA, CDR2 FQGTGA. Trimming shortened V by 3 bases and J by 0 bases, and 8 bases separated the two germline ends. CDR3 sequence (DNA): TGTGCCAGCAGCTTCGGCGGGGCGAACACCGGGGAGCTGTTTTTT. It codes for CASSFGGANTGELFF.

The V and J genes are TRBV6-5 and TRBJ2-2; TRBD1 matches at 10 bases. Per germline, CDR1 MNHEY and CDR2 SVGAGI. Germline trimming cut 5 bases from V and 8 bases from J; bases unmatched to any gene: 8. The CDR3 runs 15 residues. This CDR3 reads CASSLPGQGMGELFF. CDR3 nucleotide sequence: TGTGCCAGCAGTCTTCCGGGACAGGGGATGGGGGAGCTGTTTTTT.

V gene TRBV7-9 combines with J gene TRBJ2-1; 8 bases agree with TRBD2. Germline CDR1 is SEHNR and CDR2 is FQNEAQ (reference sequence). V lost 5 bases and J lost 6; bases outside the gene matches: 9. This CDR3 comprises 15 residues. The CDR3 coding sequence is TGTGCCAGCAGCCCTCCGGGACTAGAAGGCAATGAGCAGTTCTTC. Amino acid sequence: CASSPPGLEGNEQFF.

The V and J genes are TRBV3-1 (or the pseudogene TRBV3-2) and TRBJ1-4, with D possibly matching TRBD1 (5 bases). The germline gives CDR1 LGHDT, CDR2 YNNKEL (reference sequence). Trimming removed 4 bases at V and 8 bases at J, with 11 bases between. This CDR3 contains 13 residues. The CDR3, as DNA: TGTGCCAGCAGCCCGACAGTGGACGAAAAACTGTTTTTT. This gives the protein CASSPTVDEKLFF.